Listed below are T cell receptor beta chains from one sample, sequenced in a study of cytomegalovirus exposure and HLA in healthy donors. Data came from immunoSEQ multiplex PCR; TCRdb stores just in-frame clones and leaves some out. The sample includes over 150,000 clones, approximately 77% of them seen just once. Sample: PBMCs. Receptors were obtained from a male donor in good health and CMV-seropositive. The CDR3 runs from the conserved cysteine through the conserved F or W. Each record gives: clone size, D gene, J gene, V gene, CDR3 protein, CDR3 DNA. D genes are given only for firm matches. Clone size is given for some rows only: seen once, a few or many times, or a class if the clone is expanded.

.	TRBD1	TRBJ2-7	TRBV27	CASSPLGQGYEQYF	TGTGCCAGCAGTCCGTTAGGACAGGGATACGAGCAGTACTTC
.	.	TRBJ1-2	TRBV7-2	CASSFGTSGYTF	TGTGCCAGCAGTTTCGGGACATCTGGCTACACCTTC
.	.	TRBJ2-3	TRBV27	CASSPMHRGGDTQYF	TGTGCCAGTAGTCCTATGCACAGGGGGGGAGATACGCAGTATTTT
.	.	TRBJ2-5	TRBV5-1	CASSPGGISSETQYF	TGCGCCAGCAGCCCAGGTGGCATTTCCTCGGAGACCCAGTACTTC
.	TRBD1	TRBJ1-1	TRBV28	CASSFPDRVNTEAFF	TGTGCCAGCAGTTTCCCCGACAGGGTGAACACTGAAGCTTTCTTT
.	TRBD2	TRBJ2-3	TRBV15	CATSLRTSGGAHTQYF	TGTGCCACCAGCCTCAGGACTAGCGGGGGGGCACATACGCAGTATTTT
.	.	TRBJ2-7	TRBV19	CASSTTTGSYEQYF	TGTGCCAGTAGTACTACGACAGGTTCCTACGAGCAGTACTTC
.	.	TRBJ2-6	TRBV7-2	CASSLTGGAGANVLTF	TGTGCCAGCAGCTTAACAGGGGGGGCTGGGGCCAACGTCCTGACTTTC
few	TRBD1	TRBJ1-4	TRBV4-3	CASSRSGTGYEKLFF	TGCGCCAGCAGCCGTTCCGGGACAGGGTATGAAAAACTGTTTTTT
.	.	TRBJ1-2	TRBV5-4	CASSLDAGRGYTF	TGTGCCAGCAGCTTGGATGCAGGGCGTGGCTACACCTTC
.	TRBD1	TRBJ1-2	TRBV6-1	CASRGNRGRNGYTF	TGTGCCAGCAGGGGTAACAGGGGGCGGAATGGCTACACCTTC